This record concerns one TCR beta chain sequence. Its antigen is unidentified. Separate from the approximately 670-subject first cohort was the roughly 130-subject validation cohort, to which the donors belonged. The data belong to a study of cytomegalovirus exposure and HLA in healthy donors. The ends were cut back, 1 base at V and 2 bases at J, with 17 bases in the middle. Germline values: CDR1 MGHRA, CDR2 YSYEKL. The CDR3 contains 17 residues. Sequenced by immunoSEQ multiplex PCR; TCRdb stores in-frame clones only, minus some. Among roughly 240,000 clones, around 87% were seen once, and the ten largest hold about 3%. Study-wide findings and caveats: Many donors shared some public TCRs, even though most TCR sequences were rare. Both high specificity and high sensitivity reportedly marked the classifier's diagnosis of cytomegalovirus status. Some TCR beta chains (around 160 of them) were listed as cytomegalovirus-associated.

This rearrangement joins TRBV4-1 to TRBJ2-5; tentatively, D is TRBD2 (6 bases). Source material: PBMCs. This sequence was found in a man between 18 and 29 years old in good health and CMV-seronegative. CDR3 nucleotide sequence: TGCGCCAGCAGCCAAGGGGGAGGAGGGCGGTGGCAAGAGACCCAGTACTTC. This codes for CASSQGGGGRWQETQYF.